The clone carrying this T cell receptor beta chain was seen a handful of times. The antigen remains undetermined. The data were obtained in a study of beta chain features in type 1 diabetes. Across the study: Cell yields, gender and age were comparable in patients and healthy donors. General study points: Naive, central memory and Treg TCRB repertoires appeared more alike in patients than in healthy donors. There was a possibility that cDNA sequencing over-represented cells with high TCR expression.

The CDR3 length is 15 residues. CDR1 and CDR2 from the germline V gene are SGHTA and FQGNSA. J was trimmed by 4 bases and V by 5 bases; bases with no gene match: 5. Since all of the isolated RNA was reverse transcribed, expressed TCRB transcripts were what got sequenced. Some clones are missing from TCRdb's copy, which holds only in-frame ones; the method was immunoSEQ multiplex PCR. The sample records approximately 300,000 clones, about 11% being singletons. This sequence joins TRBV7-2 and TRBJ2-1; TRBD2 matches at 10 bases. Sample: naive CD4+ T cells from blood. The source is a woman aged 25 to 45 in good health. The CDR3 sequence: CASSLGTSEYNEQFF. DNA of the CDR3: TGTGCCAGCAGCCTCGGGACTAGCGAATACAATGAGCAGTTCTTC.